The subject of this entry is one TCR beta chain. Antigen specificity is unknown. Coverage ceases 3 residues before the CDR3 finishes, and the germline J gene fills in the end. Some clones are missing from TCRdb's copy, which holds only in-frame ones; the method was immunoSEQ multiplex PCR. The sample data list about 31,000 clones. The J segment lost 10 bases and the V segment lost 4 bases, leaving 7 bases of the junction unmatched. Germline V gene lookup returns CDR1 SGHKS and CDR2 YYEKEE (reference sequence). The CDR3 contains 15 residues. The source of the sample is a study of Tregs in tolerant kidney transplant recipients. General study points: Nucleotide sequences could not be compared across some patients' samples due to primer changes. Tregs expanded with activated donor B cells seemed most donor-specific. Findings come from small patient numbers and require larger validation.

Related graft donors supplied nonmyeloablative bone marrow transplants, and mixed chimerism was transient. Thawed PBMCs were FACS-sorted into unstimulated CD4+CD25+CD127- regulatory T cells, CD4+CD25- non-regulatory cells, CD4 and CD8 cells. The V call is TRBV5-5, the J call TRBJ1-6, with 11 bases matching TRBD1. This receptor was identified in a human patient who received a combined kidney and bone marrow transplant. Some T cells may be the graft donor's. Sequencing was performed on CD4+ T cells from blood (PBMCs), taken 24 months after the transplant. The CDR3 sequence: CASSMGQGVHSPLHF. The sequenced CDR3 bases are TGTGCCAGCAGCATGGGACAGGGGGTTCACTCACCC.